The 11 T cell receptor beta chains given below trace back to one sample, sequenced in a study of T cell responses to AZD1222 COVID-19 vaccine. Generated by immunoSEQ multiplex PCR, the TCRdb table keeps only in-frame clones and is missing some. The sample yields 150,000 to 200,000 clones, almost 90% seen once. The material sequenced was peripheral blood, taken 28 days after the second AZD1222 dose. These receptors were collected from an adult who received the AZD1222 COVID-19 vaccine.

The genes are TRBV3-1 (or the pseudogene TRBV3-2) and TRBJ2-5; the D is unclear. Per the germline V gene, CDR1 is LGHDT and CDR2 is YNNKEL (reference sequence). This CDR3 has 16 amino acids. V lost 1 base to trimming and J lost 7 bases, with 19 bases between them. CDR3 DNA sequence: TGTGCCAGCAGCCAAGGGGGAACTGCATCCGGTCCGACCCAGTACTTC. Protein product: CASSQGGTASGPTQYF.

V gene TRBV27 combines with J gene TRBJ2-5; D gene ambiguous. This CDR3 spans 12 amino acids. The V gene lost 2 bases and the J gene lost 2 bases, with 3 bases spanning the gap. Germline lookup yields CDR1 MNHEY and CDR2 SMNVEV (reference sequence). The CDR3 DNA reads TGTGCCAGCAGTTTAAGTCAAGAGACCCAGTACTTC. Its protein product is CASSLSQETQYF.

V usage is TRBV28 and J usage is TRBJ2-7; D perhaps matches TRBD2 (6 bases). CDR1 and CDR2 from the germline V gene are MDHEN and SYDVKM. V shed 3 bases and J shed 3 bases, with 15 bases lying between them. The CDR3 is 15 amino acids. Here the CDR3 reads CASSLSGSLDYEQYF. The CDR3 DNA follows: TGTGCCAGCAGTTTGAGCGGGTCACTGGACTACGAGCAGTACTTC.

The CDR3 spells CASSILWKGGYEQYF. CDR3 nucleotides: TGTGCCAGTAGTATATTGTGGAAGGGAGGCTACGAGCAGTACTTC. The gene calls are TRBV19 and TRBJ2-7, with a weak D call TRBD2 (6 bases). CDR3 size: 15 residues. The germline gives CDR1 LNHDA, CDR2 SQIVND (reference sequence). V was shortened by 2 bases and J by 3 bases, with 14 bases between the two germline ends.

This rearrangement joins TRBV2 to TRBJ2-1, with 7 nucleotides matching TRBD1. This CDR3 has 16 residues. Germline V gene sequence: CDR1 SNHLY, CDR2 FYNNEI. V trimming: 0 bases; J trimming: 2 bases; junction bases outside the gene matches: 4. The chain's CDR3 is CASSEARGGPYNEQFF. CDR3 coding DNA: TGTGCCAGCAGTGAAGCAAGAGGGGGCCCCTACAATGAGCAGTTCTTC.

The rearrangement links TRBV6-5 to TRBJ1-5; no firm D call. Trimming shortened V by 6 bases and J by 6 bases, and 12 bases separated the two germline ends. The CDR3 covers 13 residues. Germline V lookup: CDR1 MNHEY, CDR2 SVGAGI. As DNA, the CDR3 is TGTGCCAGCAGCCCCGATCCTTCTCAGCCCCAGCATTTT. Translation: CASSPDPSQPQHF.

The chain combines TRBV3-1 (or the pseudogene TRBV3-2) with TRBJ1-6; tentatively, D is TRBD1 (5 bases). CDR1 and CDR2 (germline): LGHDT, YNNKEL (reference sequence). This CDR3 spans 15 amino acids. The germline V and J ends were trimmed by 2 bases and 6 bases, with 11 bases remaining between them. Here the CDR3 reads CASSQMQGPNSPLHF. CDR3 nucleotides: TGTGCCAGCAGCCAAATGCAGGGACCTAATTCACCCCTCCACTTT.

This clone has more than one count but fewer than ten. The CDR3 bases are TGTGCCAGCGCGTTAGGACAGGGGAGGAATGAAAAACTGTTTTTT. This gives the protein CASALGQGRNEKLFF. J is TRBJ1-4 and V is TRBV6-5; 9 bases fit TRBD1. The CDR3 loop spans 15 amino acids. Looked up from germline, CDR1 is MNHEY and CDR2 is SVGAGI. J gave up 5 bases and V 8 bases, and 9 bases lay outside the gene matches.

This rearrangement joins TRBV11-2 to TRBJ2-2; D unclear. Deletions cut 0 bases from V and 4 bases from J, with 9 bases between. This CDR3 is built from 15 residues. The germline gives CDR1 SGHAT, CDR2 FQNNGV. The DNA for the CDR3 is TGTGCCAGCAGCTTAGAGGGTCTGGGCACCGGGGAGCTGTTTTTT. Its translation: CASSLEGLGTGELFF.

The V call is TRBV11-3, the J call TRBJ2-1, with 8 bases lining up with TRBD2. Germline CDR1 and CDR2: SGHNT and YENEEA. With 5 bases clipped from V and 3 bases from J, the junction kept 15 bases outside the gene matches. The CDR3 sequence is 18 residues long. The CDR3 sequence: CASSPPRRAGELYNEQFF. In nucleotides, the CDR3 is TGTGCCAGCAGCCCGCCGCGAAGAGCGGGGGAGCTCTACAATGAGCAGTTCTTC.

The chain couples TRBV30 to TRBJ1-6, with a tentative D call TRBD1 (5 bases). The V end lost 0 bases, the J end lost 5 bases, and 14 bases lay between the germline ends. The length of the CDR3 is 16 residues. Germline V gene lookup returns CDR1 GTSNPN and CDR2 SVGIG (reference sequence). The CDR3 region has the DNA TGTGCCTGGAGTGTTAAGGGGTCGGCCAATAATTCACCCCTCCACTTT. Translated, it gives CAWSVKGSANNSPLHF.